Listed below are T cell receptor beta chains from one sample, sequenced in a study of early T cells in non-severe SARS-CoV-2 infection. TCRdb ran MiXCR on the 5' RACE reads and lists one entry per CDR3 protein. The table records tens of thousands of distinct CDR3 sequences, about a sixth of them present only once. The source material was whole blood. These receptor sequences come from an adult who was a healthcare worker with PCR-confirmed SARS-CoV-2 infection or an uninfected control (not recorded which). Both conserved end residues are trimmed from each CDR3.

>TRBV3-1
ASSQSGSTDTQY
>TRBV5-1
ASRRGGDTEAF
>TRBV20-1
SAQTRTSANEQF
>TRBV29-1
SVGGTDGYT
>TRBV20-1
SARGELPYNEQF
>TRBV13
ASSLDGAGNEQF
>TRBV11-2
ASSLVSARTYEQY
>TRBV7-9
ASSLAGGAEKLF
>TRBV27
ASSGGLGNTIY
>TRBV20-1
SARTRGNEQY
>TRBV20-1
SAGLQETQY
>TRBV12-3/TRBV12-4
ASSSQANTEAF
>TRBV6-1
ASRPAVSSYEQY
>TRBV30
AWSQAGEKLF
>TRBV12-3/TRBV12-4
ASSSSGGAETQY
>TRBV12-3/TRBV12-4
ASSFQQGAGDTQY
>TRBV14
ASSHPSYNEQF
>TRBV12-3/TRBV12-4
ASSTGTGMVYNEQF